Listed here is a single T cell receptor (beta chain). Its antigen is currently not known. No qualities accompany the bases; no much larger clone lies one base away. Healthy HIV-negative adults with no recently reported acute infections or vaccinations were included as donors. All donors were Caucasian adults living in Nashville, Tennessee, USA. CD4+ T cells were enriched by magnetic negative selection, after which naive cells were positively selected on CD45RA and the negative fraction was taken as the memory subset. After blood collection by leukapheresis, PBMCs were isolated using Ficoll-Histopaque density gradient centrifugation and then cryopreserved in the vapor phase of liquid nitrogen. Purity and quantity of every magnetically sorted T cell population were checked by analytical flow cytometry. Genomic DNA was isolated from each sorted fraction and quantified by UV absorbance on a Nanodrop 2000c.

TCR CDR3 regions were amplified from genomic DNA by multiplex PCR using the deep immunoSEQ assay. Genomic DNA extracted from each cell subset was distributed evenly over all wells of several immunoSEQ 96-well plates, and each plate served as one replicate. For sorted subsets, 200 to 250 ng genomic DNA, equal to 30,000 to 35,000 T cell genomes, was loaded into each replicate PCR. Purified libraries were quantified with a Qubit 3.0 fluorometer, sized on a Bioanalyzer 2100, and re-quantified with the KAPA Library Quantification kit. Each immunoSEQ 96-well plate was sequenced on its own single-read 150-cycle Illumina NextSeq 550 flow cell. In the authors' own workflow: The immunoSEQ output contained only junctional sequences without quality scores, so filtering could not match that applied to full-length reads. Sequences were annotated with PyIR, a Python wrapper for IgBLAST v1.9, and V/J genes and CDR3 were assigned using IMGT germline references. Any read was removed if the V/J assignment was weak (E-value above 1e-6), the CDR3 was missing, or the read contained stop codons, out-of-frame junctions, or ambiguous translated residues. V3J clonotypes were defined as sequences sharing an identical inferred V gene, J gene, and CDR3 amino acid sequence. The percentage overlap between two repertoires was calculated by dividing the number of shared unique clonotypes by the size of the smaller repertoire. Repertoire richness was assessed with RTK rarefaction, the Chao1 estimator, and Recon v2.1 estimates of unobserved clonotypes. Generation probabilities for all TCRbeta clonotypes obtained by the gDNA method from a handful of donors were computed using OLGA. TCRdb limited this immuneACCESS table to in-frame rearrangements with V and J called. A share of clones is missing; checked studies link under half to unresolved V genes, and the rest is unexplained. V, J and clone size were drawn from that table, and D and trimming were deduced from the DNA. Present in this sample are about 2.4 million clones, roughly 93% of which were seen just once. The ten largest clonotypes hold approximately 0.35% of the sample.

V ends up 5 bases short and J 5 bases short, with an unmatched junction base count of 7. CDR1 and CDR2 (MNHNY, SVGAGI) derive from the germline V gene (reference sequence). The CDR3, from cysteine to phenylalanine, totals 14 residues. The kept DNA is CDR3 alone, 42 bases in frame from the first base. The sample belongs to a study of shared clonotypes between healthy human individuals (dated by TCRdb to 2018 to 2020). At the level of the whole study: The cohort included three men and a couple of women between 18 and 49 years of age. To estimate repertoire size and how much clonotypes are shared between individuals, the study performed deep sequencing of blood TCR repertoires from 4 to 6 healthy adults. Each donor's leukapheresis produced roughly between roughly 0.85 and 9 billion PBMCs. Libraries were prepared and TCR repertoires were sequenced by different laboratories using diverse techniques, in order to increase sequencing depth and limit assay-specific biases. For each donor, CD4 naive and CD4 memory were each run on three plates, CD8 naive on two plates, and CD8 memory on one plate. Study-wide conclusions, independent of this receptor: Rarefaction of sorted-subset datasets indicated incomplete sequencing despite the large sequencing depth. Sharing across several donors was observed for approximately 5% of naive CD4, over 3% of naive CD8, over 2% of memory CD4, and roughly 0.4% of memory CD8 clonotypes. The small number of donors limited the genetic and exposure-history diversity represented. Clonotypes shared by all four sorted-subset donors showed higher generation probabilities than non-shared clonotypes. Pairwise subsampling indicated that sequencing depth was expected to affect the degree of clonotype sharing among donors. Naive subsets generally had larger estimated clonotype richness than memory subsets. Sampling was restricted to blood, and TCR repertoires in tissue are likely to differ from TCR repertoires in blood.

The sequenced material came from naive CD4+ T cells from PBMCs. Per the publication, the cell subset or site label means: CD45RA+ positively selected. This clonotype was obtained from a young man in good health. Some clones in this sample may be carry-over from other donors' samples. The chain is encoded by TRBV6-6 joined to TRBJ1-1, with TRBD1 identical over 8 junction bases. The DNA is TGTGCCAGCAGTCGCCAGGGGGCGAAGACTGAAGCTTTCTTT. Translated, it reads CASSRQGAKTEAFF.